These 23 T cell receptor beta chains share one sample of origin, sequenced in a study of beta chain features in type 1 diabetes. Study-level findings and limits: Moderately but significantly shorter TCRB CDR3s were found in Type 1 diabetes patients in all four CD4+ subsets.

Their antigen targets remain unknown. Expressed TCRB transcripts got sequenced, as all isolated RNA was reverse transcribed. Data came from immunoSEQ multiplex PCR; TCRdb stores just in-frame clones and leaves some out. The profile shows about 160,000 clones, less than 9.5% of them singletons. Material: central memory CD4+ T cells from blood. These receptors were taken from a woman aged 40 to 49 with type 1 diabetes.

This clone showed up just a few times. The CDR3 nucleotides read TGTGCCAGCAGTACGGAGACAGGGGACTACGAGCAGTACTTC. Its translation: CASSTETGDYEQYF. The gene calls are TRBV6-6 and TRBJ2-7; 8 bases align to TRBD1. Trimming cost V 5 bases and J 3 bases; bases outside gene matches: 6. The length of the CDR3 is 14 residues. Looked up from germline, CDR1 is MNHNY and CDR2 is SVGAGI (reference sequence).

This clone was counted a few times. The J gene is TRBJ2-1, the V gene TRBV6-5, with 11 bases aligning to TRBD2. The CDR3 extends over 13 amino acids. V dropped 10 bases and J dropped 10; count of bases not matched to a gene: 9. From germline, CDR1 is MNHEY and CDR2 SVGAGI. CDR3 coding DNA: TGTGCCACCATTGCACTAGCGGGAGACGAGCAGTTCTTC. It yields the protein CATIALAGDEQFF.

This clone occurred many times. This chain uses TRBV7-9 with TRBJ2-1; D possibly corresponds to TRBD2 (5 bases). Trimming took off 6 bases at V and 7 bases at J, with 13 bases between the two ends. This CDR3 comprises 13 residues. CDR1 is SEHNR, CDR2 FQNEAQ, per germline (reference sequence). The CDR3 protein is CASSSSPKNEQFF. CDR3 DNA sequence: TGTGCCAGCAGTTCTAGCCCCAAGAATGAGCAGTTCTTC.

This clone was seen more than once but under ten times. The chain uses TRBV5-1 and TRBJ2-5; 11 nucleotides align to TRBD2. From germline, CDR1 is SGHRS and CDR2 YFSETQ. V shed 5 bases, J shed 4 bases, and the junction held 1 base outside the gene matches. The CDR3 extends over 13 amino acids. The CDR3 here is CASRLAGAETQYF. In DNA form, the CDR3 reads TGCGCCAGCAGACTAGCGGGAGCAGAGACCCAGTACTTC.

This clone was counted many times. The genes are TRBV18 and TRBJ1-4, with a weak D call TRBD1 (5 bases). The germline V gene encodes CDR1 KGHSH and CDR2 LQKENI. The V and J ends lost 3 bases and 7 bases respectively, with 12 bases between them. The CDR3 is 14 amino acids. The CDR3, as DNA: TGTGCCAGCTCACCCAGGGAGGAGAGTGAAAAACTGTTTTTT. This encodes CASSPREESEKLFF.

The J gene is TRBJ2-5, the V gene TRBV7-8; 10 bases line up with TRBD1. This CDR3 has 14 residues. The V and J ends lost 8 bases and 5 bases, in that order; junction bases with no gene match: 8. Germline V gene lookup returns CDR1 SGHVS and CDR2 FQNEAQ. The CDR3, as DNA: TGTGCCAGCCAATCGACAGGGGGCGGCGAGACCCAGTACTTC. Translating gives CASQSTGGGETQYF. Using reference TRBV7-8 and TRBJ2-5 for the parts outside the CDR3, the full variable domain is GAGVSQSPRYKVAKRGQDVALRCDPISGHVSLFWYQQALGQGPEFLTYFQNEAQLDKSGLPSDRFFAERPEGSVSTLKIQRTQQEDSAVYLCASQSTGGGETQYFGPGTRLLVL.

This clone was found a few times. V is TRBV2 and J is TRBJ1-1; D unresolved. Per germline, CDR1 SNHLY and CDR2 FYNNEI. This CDR3 spans 11 amino acids. The V gene lost 8 bases and the J gene lost 10 bases, with 14 bases spanning the gap. CDR3 DNA: TGTGCCAGCGTCATTAGTGGAGGAGCTTTCTTT. Its translation is CASVISGGAFF.

This chain connects TRBV29-1 to TRBJ2-3; D may be TRBD2 (6 bases). The CDR3 runs to 14 residues. The germline V gene encodes CDR1 SQVTM and CDR2 ANQGSEA. The V and J ends lost 4 bases and 2 bases respectively, with 13 bases between them. CDR3 residues: CSVVPGLHTDTQYF. CDR3 in DNA: TGCAGCGTTGTGCCGGGACTCCACACAGATACGCAGTATTTT.

The J gene is TRBJ2-7, the V gene TRBV6-5, with D unclear. The CDR3 spans 15 residues. Trimming pared 2 bases from V and 5 bases from J, leaving 16 bases between. Germline V gene lookup returns CDR1 MNHEY and CDR2 SVGAGI. CDR3 DNA sequence: TGTGCCAGCAGTTACAGTTGGTCACAGATCAACGAGCAGTACTTC. Translating it yields CASSYSWSQINEQYF.

The rearrangement links TRBV18 to TRBJ1-2, with TRBD1 matching over 9 bases. With 2 bases clipped from V and 12 bases from J, the junction kept 7 bases outside the gene matches. CDR3 length: 13 amino acids. The germline CDR1 and CDR2 sequences are KGHSH and LQKENI. The CDR3 DNA reads TGTGCCAGCTCACCAGCAAGGGACAGGGACCACACCTTC. This sequence encodes CASSPARDRDHTF.

The chain combines TRBV29-1 with TRBJ2-7; 12 bases match TRBD2. The V segment lost 3 bases and the J segment 4 bases; nucleotides outside the gene matches: 7. The CDR3 has 15 amino acids. Germline V gene sequence: CDR1 SQVTM, CDR2 ANQGSEA. The CDR3 DNA reads as TGCAGCGTTGAGGGTCTAGCGGGAGGGGCATACGAGCAGTACTTC. It translates to CSVEGLAGGAYEQYF.

This clone was picked up a small number of times. The chain combines TRBV25-1 with TRBJ1-5; D gene ambiguous. Germline-derived CDR1 and CDR2 are MGHDK and SYGVNS. V gave up 3 bases and J gave up 5 bases, with 20 bases separating them. This CDR3 is 17 amino acids long. This CDR3 reads CASSDSLTSEDDQPQHF. Written as DNA, the CDR3 is TGTGCCAGCAGTGATTCTTTGACCTCGGAGGACGATCAGCCCCAGCATTTT.

This clone was picked up many times. This rearrangement joins TRBV10-3 to TRBJ2-7; D may be TRBD2 (5 bases). V dropped 2 bases and J dropped 5 bases, with 10 bases sitting between them. Germline V lookup: CDR1 ENHRY, CDR2 SYGVKD. The CDR3 sequence is 13 residues long. Written as DNA, the CDR3 is TGTGCCATCAGTGAGCGGGAAGAAGACGAGCAGTACTTC. It codes for CAISEREEDEQYF.

This clone was seen a few times. V gene TRBV30 combines with J gene TRBJ2-1; D is ambiguous. The V end lost 1 base, the J end lost 6 bases, and 4 bases lay between the germline ends. This CDR3 region has 11 residues. The germline V gene has CDR1 GTSNPN and CDR2 SVGIG (reference sequence). This CDR3 is CAWSGSNEQFF. The DNA of the CDR3 is TGTGCCTGGAGTGGTAGCAATGAGCAGTTCTTC.

V gene TRBV29-1 combines with J gene TRBJ2-7, with 7 bases fitting TRBD2. The CDR3 has 14 amino acids. With 6 bases clipped from V and 1 base from J, the junction kept 9 bases outside the gene matches. Germline CDR1 SQVTM, CDR2 ANQGSEA. CDR3 region: CSVSGGMGSYEQYF. CDR3 in DNA: TGCAGCGTGTCCGGGGGGATGGGGTCCTACGAGCAGTACTTC.

This rearrangement joins TRBV28 to TRBJ1-5; D ambiguous. CDR1 is MDHEN and CDR2 is SYDVKM in the germline V gene. CDR3 size: 12 residues. Trimming cost V 5 bases and J 11 bases, with 13 bases left between them. CDR3 DNA sequence: TGTGCCAGCAGTCCCCAACTGGTGGCCCAGCATTTT. Protein product: CASSPQLVAQHF. Using reference TRBV28 and TRBJ1-5 for the parts outside the CDR3, the full variable domain is DVKVTQSSRYLVKRTGEKVFLECVQDMDHENMFWYRQDPGLGLRLIYFSYDVKMKEKGDIPEGYSVSREKKERFSLILESASTNQTSMYLCASSPQLVAQHFGDGTRLSIL.

In its sample, this clone was seen a few times. The chain is built from TRBV25-1 and TRBJ1-4; D may be TRBD1 (6 bases). Germline CDR1 is MGHDK and CDR2 is SYGVNS. The CDR3 has 14 amino acids. V lost 5 bases and J lost 3, with 10 bases in between. In DNA, the CDR3 is TGTGCCAGCAGTCCAGGGGACGCTAATGAAAAACTGTTTTTT. It codes for CASSPGDANEKLFF.

This clone was detected only a few times. This CDR3 reads CASSWDRGTYEQYF. In nucleotides, the CDR3 is TGTGCCAGCAGCTGGGACAGGGGGACCTACGAGCAGTACTTC. The J gene is TRBJ2-7, the V gene TRBV4-2; 11 bases fit TRBD1. The trim removed 5 bases at V and 2 bases at J, leaving 2 bases unmatched. This CDR3 is 14 amino acids long. Germline V gene data show CDR1 as LGHNA and CDR2 as YNFKEQ.

This rearrangement joins TRBV4-2 to TRBJ1-1; tentative D call: TRBD1 (5 bases). The V gene's germline CDR1 is LGHNA and CDR2 YNFKEQ. The V gene lost 0 bases and the J gene lost 4 bases, with 12 bases spanning the gap. The CDR3 covers 15 residues. DNA of the CDR3: TGTGCCAGCAGCCAAGAATTGCAGGGCAGCACTGAAGCTTTCTTT. It yields the protein CASSQELQGSTEAFF.

This clone was observed a few times. The J gene is TRBJ2-7, the V gene TRBV7-2; D is ambiguous. Deletions cut 1 base from V and 0 bases from J, with 10 bases between. Germline CDR1 reads SGHTA; CDR2 reads FQGNSA. The CDR3 totals 15 residues. The CDR3 loop is CASSLGFELSYEQYF. DNA of the CDR3: TGTGCCAGCAGCTTAGGTTTCGAACTCTCCTACGAGCAGTACTTC.

DNA for the CDR3: TGTGCCAGCAGCCCGACAACGGGACAGTACAATGAGCAGTTCTTC. Its protein product is CASSPTTGQYNEQFF. The chain combines TRBV7-2 with TRBJ2-1; 7 nucleotides agree with TRBD1. J was trimmed by 4 bases and V by 5 bases; bases with no gene match: 8. Germline V lookup: CDR1 SGHTA, CDR2 FQGNSA. The CDR3 length is 15 residues.

The chain carries TRBV15 and TRBJ2-7; 7 bases match TRBD2. Germline V gene lookup returns CDR1 LNHNV and CDR2 YYDKDF (reference sequence). Trimming took 3 bases from V and 3 from J; bases not matched to a gene: 5. The CDR3 is made up of 14 amino acids. CDR3 in DNA: TGTGCCACCAGCAGGCCGGGGGGAGACTACGAGCAGTACTTC. Its protein is CATSRPGGDYEQYF.

The chain has TRBV7-2 and TRBJ1-6; D is ambiguous. The CDR3 runs to 15 residues. The V gene's germline CDR1 is SGHTA and CDR2 FQGNSA. Trimming cost V 6 bases and J 7 bases, with 16 bases left between them. In nucleotides, the CDR3 is TGTGCCAGCAGTTCTACCGGGAACGCCAATTCACCCCTCCACTTT. Amino acid sequence: CASSSTGNANSPLHF.